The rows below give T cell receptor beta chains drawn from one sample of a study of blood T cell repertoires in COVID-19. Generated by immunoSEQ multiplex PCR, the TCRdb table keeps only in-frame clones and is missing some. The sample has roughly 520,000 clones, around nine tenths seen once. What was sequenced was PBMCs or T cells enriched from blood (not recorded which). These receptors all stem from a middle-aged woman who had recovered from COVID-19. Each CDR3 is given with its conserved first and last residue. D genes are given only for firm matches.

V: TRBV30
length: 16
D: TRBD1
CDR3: CAWSDEGARVNQPQHF

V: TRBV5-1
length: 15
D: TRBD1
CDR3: CASSPGTGGTGELFF

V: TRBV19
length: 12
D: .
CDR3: CASTQGPYGYTF

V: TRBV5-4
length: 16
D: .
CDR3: CASSLAPLVGAGELFF

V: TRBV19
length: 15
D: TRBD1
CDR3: CASTQMGQGADTQYF

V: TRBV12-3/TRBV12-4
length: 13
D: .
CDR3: CAINRDSNQPQHF

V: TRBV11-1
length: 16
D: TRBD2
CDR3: CASSRGRGTSVNEQFF

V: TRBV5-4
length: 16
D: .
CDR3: CASSLGFREDTGELFF

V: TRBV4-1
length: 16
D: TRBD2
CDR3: CASSQKGLADVYEQYF

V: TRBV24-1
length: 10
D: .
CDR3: CATSRSEQYF

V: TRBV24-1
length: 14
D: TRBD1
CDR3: CATSGQHSNQPQHF

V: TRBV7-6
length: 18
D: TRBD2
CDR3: CASSLLAGVGLAKNIQYF

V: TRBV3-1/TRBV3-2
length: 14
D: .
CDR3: CASSQGPQGTEAFF

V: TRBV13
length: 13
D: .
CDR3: CASSLQMNTEAFF

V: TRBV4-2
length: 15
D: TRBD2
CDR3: CASSLLAGVGNEQFF

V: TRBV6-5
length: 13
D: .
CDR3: CASERVRGNTIYF

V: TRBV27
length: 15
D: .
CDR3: CASSLSPNRNTEAFF

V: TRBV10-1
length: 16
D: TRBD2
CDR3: CASSELAGGAYNEQFF

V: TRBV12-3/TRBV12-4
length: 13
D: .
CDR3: CASSFMGRTEAFF

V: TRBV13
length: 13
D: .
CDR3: CASSRGASTEAFF

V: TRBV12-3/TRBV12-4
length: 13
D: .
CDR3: CASSFSANYGYTF

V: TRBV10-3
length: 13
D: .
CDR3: CAITDIRDTEAFF

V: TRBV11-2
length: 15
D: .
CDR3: CASSLSGGGLYEQYF

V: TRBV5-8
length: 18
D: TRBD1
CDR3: CASSSTGGRGHVLRKLFF

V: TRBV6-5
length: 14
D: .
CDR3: CASSHGTPPYEQYF

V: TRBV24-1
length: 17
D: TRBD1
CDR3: CATSDVTGTGNYNEQFF